This T cell receptor beta chain was observed in a study of cytomegalovirus exposure and HLA in healthy donors. This CDR3 has 14 amino acids. Unmatched junction bases numbered 16, after V lost 10 bases and J lost 14 bases. Germline V gene data show CDR1 as SNHLY and CDR2 as FYNNEI. This PCR relied on a set of 60 Vbeta primers and 13 Jbeta primers. The data were produced by immunoSEQ multiplex PCR, yet TCRdb's version contains in-frame clones alone and is incomplete. The sample holds 150,000 to 200,000 clones, 70% to 85% seen once. Turning to this clone: Its target is not known.

Points from the study as a whole: In a later analysis, across HLA loci, associated TCR counts were highest for DRB1, lowest for HLA-C. In a later analysis, V- and J-gene trimming of beta chains associated with a DCLRE1C missense variant, replicated independently. In an earlier analysis, most TCR beta V segments were productive about 87% or about 30% of the time.

The chain couples TRBV2 to TRBJ1-4, with 10 bases fitting TRBD1. The sample comprised PBMCs. The clonotype was recovered from a middle-aged man in good health and CMV-seropositive. Here the CDR3 DNA reads TGTGCCAAAGGCCGGTCGGGACAGGGGATTAATCTGTTTTTT. It translates to CAKGRSGQGINLFF.